This T cell receptor beta chain stems from a study of blood T cell repertoires in COVID-19 (dated by TCRdb to the early 2020s). About the full investigation: Collaborator samples came from the United States, Italy and Spain and covered acute and convalescent phases of COVID-19. The dataset comprised deeply sampled blood TCRbeta repertoires from subjects exposed to, actively infected with, or recovered from COVID-19. Where available, HLA class I and class II types were obtained from metadata supplied by the sample provider rather than from assay-based typing. The samples were drawn from the first 160 participants of the ongoing ImmuneRACE study and from under 1,500 subjects provided by 6 global collaborators. The repertoires were released in a freely available public database meant as a resource for research on the immune response to SARS-CoV-2. The sample metadata nearly always contained a de-identified subject ID, COVID-19 status, age in years and sex. The prospective study material was composed of cDNA or gDNA derived from T cells, B-cell-depleted T cells, or PBMCs.

Each collaborating institution followed its own protocols to collect whole blood in K2EDTA tubes. Collaborator samples were shipped for TCRbeta analysis as frozen whole blood, isolated PBMCs, or DNA extracted from either sample type. CDR1 and CDR2, per the germline V gene, are SGHRS and YFSETQ. There are 14 amino acids in the CDR3, from cysteine to phenylalanine inclusive. This entry keeps only the CDR3 DNA: 42 bases, framed from base 1. TCRbeta CDR3 regions were amplified from genomic DNA by means of the immunoSEQ Assay, a bias-controlled multiplex PCR. As for how the authors treated the data: The number of nucleated cells in each sample was estimated from the amplification of reference gene primers within the assay. To quantify the absolute abundance of each unique TCRbeta CDR3 rearrangement, sequence reads were collapsed and filtered. For each sample, productive Simpson clonality was calculated by taking the square root of Simpson's diversity index across productive rearrangements. Not all clones reach the TCRdb copy of this immuneACCESS table, which keeps in-frame sequences only. Checked studies attribute under half of the gap to unresolved V genes and leave the rest unexplained. V, J and clone size derive from that table, while D and trimming were established from the DNA sequence. Here the sample has tens of thousands of clones; 86% occur a single time. The ten largest clones add up to around 9.9% of the sample.

Study-wide conclusions, independent of this receptor: The quantity of clinical and demographic metadata differed by source and by participant and was supplied without curation.

About this clone itself: Its cognate antigen has yet to be identified. The germline gene is not matched at one end of the junction; a read error may be the cause.

The chain couples TRBV5-1 to TRBJ2-7, with 9 bases matching TRBD1. The sequence derives from a man aged 65 to 85 with active or convalescent COVID-19. Sequencing was carried out using peripheral blood. The CDR3 region: CASSRDRVSYKQYF. The bases are TGCGCCAGCAGCAGGGACAGGGTGTCCTACAAGCAGTACTTC.